Listed below are T cell receptor beta chains from one sample, sequenced in a study of blood T cell repertoires in COVID-19. Only in-frame clones appear in the TCRdb table, and some are missing; sequencing was by immunoSEQ multiplex PCR. The top ten hold 1% of the sample, which has a few hundred thousand clones, approximately 90% seen once. Material for sequencing was PBMCs or T cells enriched from blood (not recorded which). All receptors derive from a man between 18 and 35 years old who had recovered from COVID-19. CDR3s include the opening cysteine and the closing phenylalanine or tryptophan. A D gene is named only where the DNA matches it firmly. Clone size is given for some rows only: seen once, a few or many times, or a class if the clone is expanded.

J	D	V	size	CDR3	DNA
TRBJ2-7	TRBD2	TRBV7-8	.	CASSLAPVLAGSTYEQYF	TGTGCCAGCAGCCTGGCCCCCGTACTAGCGGGATCCACCTACGAGCAGTACTTC
TRBJ2-5	.	TRBV19	.	CASSIGGTVQETQYF	TGTGCCAGTAGTATAGGCGGGACAGTACAAGAGACCCAGTACTTC
TRBJ1-1	TRBD1	TRBV29-1	.	CSGLDRLNTEAFF	TGCAGCGGCCTGGACAGGCTGAACACTGAAGCTTTCTTT
TRBJ1-5	.	TRBV19	.	CASSLAGRGNQPQHF	TGTGCCAGTAGTCTGGCCGGGCGGGGGAATCAGCCCCAGCATTTT
TRBJ1-5	.	TRBV11-2	.	CASSLGGGNQPQHF	TGTGCCAGCAGCTTAGGGGGGGGCAATCAGCCCCAGCATTTT
TRBJ1-4	TRBD1	TRBV25-1	.	CASSDRDSLEKLFF	TGTGCCAGCAGTGACCGGGACAGCCTAGAAAAACTGTTTTTT
TRBJ2-3	TRBD1	TRBV5-5	.	CASSLEQGITDTQYF	TGTGCCAGCAGCTTGGAACAGGGGATCACAGATACGCAGTATTTT
TRBJ1-3	.	TRBV27	.	CASSRVTGNTIYF	TGTGCCAGCAGCCGTGTTACTGGAAACACCATATATTTT
TRBJ2-7	TRBD1	TRBV29-1	.	CSVEDDRGRDEQYF	TGCAGCGTTGAAGACGACAGGGGGCGGGACGAGCAGTACTTC
TRBJ1-4	.	TRBV6-1	.	CASSEAGGVIEKLFF	TGTGCCAGCAGTGAAGCTGGCGGGGTCATTGAAAAACTGTTTTTT
TRBJ2-3	.	TRBV5-1	.	CASSSGSITDTQYF	TGCGCCAGCAGCTCCGGGAGTATCACAGATACGCAGTATTTT
TRBJ2-1	.	TRBV2	.	CASSEETSSPLTHEQFF	TGTGCCAGCAGTGAAGAAACTAGCAGCCCCTTAACCCATGAGCAGTTCTTC
TRBJ2-7	.	TRBV19	.	CASSQRRDLSYEQYF	TGTGCCAGTAGTCAGCGCCGGGACTTATCCTACGAGCAGTACTTC
TRBJ1-5	.	TRBV18	.	CASSPGRDQPQHF	TGTGCCAGCTCGCCGGGAAGAGATCAGCCCCAGCATTTT
TRBJ2-1	.	TRBV19	.	CASSMMNAGRNEQFF	TGTGCCAGTAGTATGATGAATGCGGGGCGCAATGAGCAGTTCTTC
TRBJ2-3	.	TRBV13	.	CASSLTRETQYF	TGTGCCAGCAGCCTAACCCGGGAAACGCAGTATTTT
TRBJ1-1	.	TRBV2	.	CASRAPAGNTEAFF	TGTGCCAGCAGAGCCCCGGCGGGGAACACTGAAGCTTTCTTT
TRBJ1-2	TRBD1	TRBV19	.	CASSIKGAAYGYTF	TGTGCCAGTAGTATAAAGGGGGCTGCCTATGGCTACACCTTC
TRBJ2-7	.	TRBV29-1	.	CSAVRGTHRAEQYF	TGCAGCGCCGTTCGGGGGACCCATCGAGCGGAGCAGTACTTC
TRBJ1-1	.	TRBV27	.	CASSLSQGMNTEAFF	TGTGCCAGCAGTTTATCACAGGGTATGAACACTGAAGCTTTCTTT
TRBJ2-1	.	TRBV12-3/TRBV12-4	.	CASSQIWEEQFF	TGTGCCAGCAGCCAAATATGGGAGGAGCAGTTCTTC
TRBJ2-1	TRBD2	TRBV3-1/TRBV3-2	.	CASSPPGGRNEQFF	TGTGCCAGCAGCCCCCCGGGGGGGCGGAATGAGCAGTTCTTC
TRBJ1-2	.	TRBV18	once	CASSPMDSENYGYTF	TGTGCCAGCTCACCTATGGACAGTGAGAACTATGGCTACACCTTC
TRBJ1-5	TRBD1	TRBV10-1	.	CASYKTGGNQPQHF	TGCGCCAGCTACAAGACAGGGGGCAATCAGCCCCAGCATTTT
TRBJ1-5	.	TRBV5-1	.	CASSHGGDQPQHF	TGCGCCAGCAGTCACGGGGGGGATCAGCCCCAGCATTTT
TRBJ2-3	TRBD2	TRBV13	.	CASSPPPPSGGKADTQYF	TGTGCCAGCAGCCCTCCGCCCCCTAGCGGGGGGAAGGCAGATACGCAGTATTTT
TRBJ2-1	.	TRBV3-1/TRBV3-2	.	CASSQGANPYYNEQFF	TGTGCCAGCAGCCAAGGGGCTAACCCTTACTACAATGAGCAGTTCTTC
TRBJ1-2	TRBD1	TRBV7-9	.	CASSPRWDRGFYGYTF	TGTGCCAGCAGCCCTAGATGGGACAGGGGTTTCTATGGCTACACCTTC
TRBJ2-2	.	TRBV24-1	.	CATSGSAGTGELFF	TGTGCCACCAGTGGTTCGGCAGGCACCGGGGAGCTGTTTTTT
TRBJ1-5	.	TRBV7-8	.	CASSSRDKLSNQPQHF	TGTGCCAGCAGCTCACGGGACAAGCTTAGCAATCAGCCCCAGCATTTT
TRBJ1-6	.	TRBV28	.	CASRAGGGSPLHF	TGTGCCAGCCGCGCCGGCGGCGGCTCACCCCTCCACTTT
TRBJ2-7	TRBD1	TRBV24-1	.	CATSAPTGNTYEQYF	TGTGCCACCAGTGCCCCGACAGGGAACACCTACGAGCAGTACTTC
TRBJ2-7	.	TRBV28	.	CASSWASYEQYF	TGTGCCAGCAGTTGGGCCTCCTACGAGCAGTACTTC
TRBJ2-1	.	TRBV11-3	.	CASSLDFDEQFF	TGTGCCAGCAGCTTAGATTTCGATGAGCAGTTCTTC
TRBJ2-1	.	TRBV24-1	.	CATSFRGNEQFF	TGTGCCACCTCTTTTCGAGGCAATGAGCAGTTCTTC
TRBJ1-1	.	TRBV3-1/TRBV3-2	.	CASSQPREEAFF	TGTGCCAGCAGCCAACCTAGAGAAGAAGCTTTCTTT
TRBJ1-2	TRBD1	TRBV29-1	few	CSVIRGLGYGYTF	TGCAGCGTTATCAGGGGGCTTGGGTATGGCTACACCTTC
TRBJ1-1	.	TRBV5-4	.	CASRNTWNTEAFF	TGTGCCAGCAGGAATACTTGGAACACTGAAGCTTTCTTT
TRBJ2-1	TRBD2	TRBV15	.	CATSRDLISGGAVYNEQFF	TGTGCCACCAGCAGAGATCTGATAAGCGGGGGGGCCGTCTACAATGAGCAGTTCTTC
TRBJ2-1	.	TRBV6-5	.	CASSYGPQQRPNEQFF	TGTGCCAGCAGTTACGGCCCGCAGCAGAGGCCCAATGAGCAGTTCTTC
TRBJ1-5	.	TRBV12-3/TRBV12-4	.	CASSLRQNQPQHF	TGTGCCAGCAGTCTCAGACAGAATCAGCCCCAGCATTTT
TRBJ2-7	TRBD1	TRBV6-5	.	CASRKTGAYEQYF	TGTGCCAGCAGAAAGACAGGGGCCTACGAGCAGTACTTC
TRBJ2-1	TRBD2	TRBV9	.	CASSVGGTSGMSSYNEQFF	TGTGCCAGCAGCGTAGGGGGGACTAGCGGGATGAGCTCCTACAATGAGCAGTTCTTC
TRBJ2-3	TRBD1	TRBV7-9	.	CASSPRQGADVDTQYF	TGTGCCAGCAGCCCAAGACAGGGGGCGGACGTTGATACGCAGTATTTT
TRBJ1-5	.	TRBV6-1	.	CASSGTILGSNQPQHF	TGTGCCAGCAGTGGGACTATCCTAGGAAGCAATCAGCCCCAGCATTTT
TRBJ2-1	.	TRBV6-2/TRBV6-3	.	CVSSYYRQFNEQFF	TGTGTCAGCAGTTACTACAGGCAGTTCAATGAGCAGTTCTTC
TRBJ1-4	.	TRBV28	.	CASSLRVFGGEKLFF	TGTGCCAGCAGTTTACGGGTCTTCGGCGGTGAAAAACTGTTTTTT
TRBJ1-2	TRBD1	TRBV5-1	.	CASSATGDYGYTF	TGCGCCAGCAGCGCGACAGGGGATTATGGCTACACCTTC